Each of the 8 T cell receptor beta chains below was sequenced from the same sample in a study of T cells after yellow fever vaccination. Each CDR3 protein gets one entry after TCRdb re-called the 5' RACE reads with MiXCR. In the table there are 150,000 to 200,000 distinct CDR3 sequences, 9.5% to 12% of which are singletons. The input for sequencing was CD8+ T cells sorted from PBMCs, taken 15 days after the yellow fever booster vaccination. These TCRs come from a man aged 18 to 29 who received the YFV17D yellow fever vaccine.

This chain connects TRBV5-6 to TRBJ2-7; TRBD1 matches 9 bases. This CDR3 is 14 amino acids long. The germline V gene has CDR1 SGHDT and CDR2 YYEEEE. After removal of 3 bases from V and 4 bases from J, the junction contained 5 bases not matched to a gene. The CDR3 here is CASSWGTGIYEQYV. Written as DNA, the CDR3 is TGTGCCAGCAGCTGGGGGACAGGGATTTACGAGCAGTACGTC.

This clonotype was seen only a few times. This sequence joins TRBV2 and TRBJ2-1; D not resolved. V was trimmed by 4 bases and J by 10 bases, leaving 14 bases between them. Germline CDR1 and CDR2: SNHLY and FYNNEI. The CDR3 runs 13 residues. The CDR3 bases are TGTGCCAGCAGTGGCCCATCGGGCTGGGAGCAGTTCTTC. It yields the protein CASSGPSGWEQFF.

There are many counts of this clonotype. This chain joins TRBV6-6 and TRBJ1-1, with no clear D. The CDR3 runs 13 residues. The germline CDR1 and CDR2 sequences are MNHNY and SVGAGI (reference sequence). V shed 6 bases and J shed 1 base, with 9 bases lying between them. CDR3 DNA: TGTGCCAGCAGCCGAAGACCGAACACTGAAGCTTTCTTT. Encoded protein: CASSRRPNTEAFF.

This clonotype was seen a handful of times. In DNA form, the CDR3 reads TGTGCCAGCAGTGCGGAGGGGGGGACCTACAATGAGCAGTTCTTC. Its translation: CASSAEGGTYNEQFF. This sequence joins TRBV12-3 or TRBV12-4 and TRBJ2-1; a possible D gene is TRBD2 (7 bases). CDR3 length: 15 residues. Trimming stripped 5 bases from V and 2 bases from J, with 13 bases between.

This clonotype was counted a few times. The chain has TRBV6-1 and TRBJ2-2, with a tentative D call TRBD1 (6 bases). There are 15 residues in the CDR3. CDR1 is MNHNS and CDR2 is SASEGT in the germline V gene. V lost 3 bases, J lost 4 bases, and 12 bases lay in between. Written as DNA, the CDR3 is TGTGCCAGCAGTGACCGGGACACATCCACCGGGGAGCTGTTTTTT. Protein product: CASSDRDTSTGELFF.

This clonotype was counted many times. CDR3 amino acids: CAISESGTGSTDTQYF. The DNA of the CDR3 is TGTGCCATCAGTGAGTCTGGGACCGGGAGCACAGATACGCAGTATTTT. The J gene is TRBJ2-3, the V gene TRBV10-3; either TRBD1 or TRBD2 may fit D (5 bases each). CDR3 length: 16 residues. With 0 bases removed from V and 0 bases from J, the gap between germline ends came to 10 bases. CDR1 ENHRY and CDR2 SYGVKD come from the germline V gene.

This clonotype has more than one count but fewer than ten. The chain joins TRBV30 to TRBJ2-3; the D is unclear. This CDR3 is 13 amino acids long. Germline-derived CDR1 and CDR2 are GTSNPN and SVGIG (reference sequence). V was trimmed by 2 bases and J by 0 bases, leaving 6 bases between them. The CDR3 region has the DNA TGTGCCTGGAGTTCACAAAGCACAGATACGCAGTATTTT. Protein sequence: CAWSSQSTDTQYF.

CDR3 region: CASRQLAASRDIQYF. The DNA of the CDR3 is TGTGCCAGCAGACAACTAGCGGCCAGTCGAGACATTCAGTACTTC. The chain couples TRBV27 to TRBJ2-4; 8 bases align to TRBD2. Losses at the gene ends were 6 bases for V and 8 bases for J; bases not matched to a gene: 12. Per the germline V gene, CDR1 is MNHEY and CDR2 is SMNVEV (reference sequence). CDR3 length: 15 amino acids.